Sequencing of this TCR beta chain was carried out in a study of blood T cells in healthy people across ages. Germline CDR1 reads SGHTA; CDR2 reads FQGNSA. The CDR3 extends over 15 amino acids. Notes on the study in general: With naive T cell percentage, TCR beta diversity showed a strong correlation. It was not possible, with unsorted PBMCs, to conclusively compare naive and antigen-experienced cells.

The use of a sample-barcoded 5' primer and a J-beta primer mix characterized a second PCR of roughly 6 to 11 cycles. Carrying 12 random nucleotides, a template-switch adaptor labeled each individual cDNA molecule. Each CDR3 protein gets one entry after TCRdb re-called the 5' RACE reads with MiXCR. Here the sample spans around 1,700,000 distinct CDR3 sequences, 28% being singletons. A word on this clonotype: No antigen is known for it.

Aged roughly 6 to 90, donors were systemically healthy Caucasians from Russia. The receptor comes from a woman aged 25 to 39 in good health. Sequencing was carried out using blood. J is TRBJ2-1 and V is TRBV7-2; no definite D call. The J call may be in error: the DNA end matches TRBJ2-7 better. The CDR3: CASSSRQSSYNEQYF. DNA of the CDR3: TGTGCCAGCAGCTCCCGGCAGAGCTCCTACAATGAGCAGTACTTC.